These 31 T cell receptor beta chains share one sample of origin, sequenced in a study of CD8 T cells in Susac syndrome. RNA amounts of roughly 0.5 to 1 ug underwent reverse transcription with random hexamers. TCRdb reanalysed the immunoSEQ multiplex PCR reads using MiXCR and keeps one entry per CDR3 protein. Found here are roughly 120,000 distinct CDR3 sequences, about 96% of them singletons; the top ten hold approximately 0.093%. The material sequenced was CD4+ T cells from PBMCs. The origin of the receptors is a human donor in good health.

The chain couples TRBV12-3 or TRBV12-4 to TRBJ2-7; 7 nucleotides agree with TRBD2. The ends lost 2 bases at V and 7 bases at J; junction bases unmatched: 2. CDR3 size: 12 residues. CDR3 in amino acids: CASSLRTREQYF. Here the CDR3 DNA reads TGTGCCAGCAGTTTACGGACTAGGGAGCAGTACTTC.

V is TRBV2 and J is TRBJ2-7; D might be TRBD1 or TRBD2, each matching 5 bases. The V end lost 6 bases, the J end lost 3 bases, and 9 bases lay between the germline ends. Germline CDR1 is SNHLY and CDR2 is FYNNEI. This CDR3 has 12 residues. DNA for the CDR3: TGTGCCAGCAGAGGGGACGGCTACGAGCAGTACTTC. It yields the protein CASRGDGYEQYF.

V and J are TRBV4-1 and TRBJ2-3; D gene ambiguous. There are 13 residues in the CDR3. Trimming took off 1 base at V and 5 bases at J, with 7 bases between the two ends. Germline V gives CDR1 MGHRA, CDR2 YSYEKL. As DNA, the CDR3 is TGCGCCAGCAGCCAAGTTCATCAAGATACGCAGTATTTT. It is translated as CASSQVHQDTQYF.

This rearrangement joins TRBV4-2 to TRBJ1-2; D not certain. The CDR3 sequence is 14 residues long. Between the trimmed V and J ends, which lost 3 bases and 3 bases, there was a span of 11 bases. CDR1 and CDR2 (germline): LGHNA, YNFKEQ. CDR3 in DNA: TGTGCCAGCAGCCATCCCCGGCGAGACTATGGCTACACCTTC. Translating it yields CASSHPRRDYGYTF.

The rearrangement uses TRBV5-4 and TRBJ2-2; D is undetermined. V lost 4 bases, J lost 8 bases, and 9 bases lay in between. Germline assignment: CDR1 SGHNT and CDR2 YYREEE (reference sequence). The CDR3 is 12 amino acids. The CDR3 nucleotides are TGTGCCAGCAGCCTCTGGCCGGGGGAGCTGTTTTTT. This translates into CASSLWPGELFF.

In this sample, this clonotype turned up once. The chain couples TRBV20-1 to TRBJ2-5; D is ambiguous. The CDR3 length is 13 residues. V lost 1 base and J 5 bases, leaving 11 bases between the germline ends. Germline loops: CDR1 DFQATT, CDR2 SNEGSKA (reference sequence). The CDR3 DNA is TGCAGTGCTAGAGGTTTAGCTTTGGAGACCCAGTACTTC. This sequence encodes CSARGLALETQYF.

The J gene is TRBJ2-7, the V gene TRBV6-5; D is unresolved. The CDR3 has 15 amino acids. In germline, CDR1 is MNHEY, CDR2 SVGAGI. V dropped 2 bases and J dropped 2 bases, with 13 bases sitting between them. The CDR3 sequence: CASSYTRPSTYEQYF. CDR3 DNA: TGTGCCAGCAGTTACACACGCCCCTCGACCTACGAGCAGTACTTC.

This clonotype was found once. The rearrangement uses TRBV6-5 and TRBJ2-5, with 12 bases that match TRBD1. Losses at the gene ends were 6 bases for V and 5 bases for J; bases not matched to a gene: 4. Per germline, CDR1 MNHEY and CDR2 SVGAGI. The CDR3 is made up of 14 amino acids. The CDR3 DNA follows: TGTGCCAGCAGAAGGGACAGGGGGCGGGAGACCCAGTACTTC. Its protein is CASRRDRGRETQYF.

The V and J genes are TRBV20-1 and TRBJ1-2; tentatively, D is TRBD1 (5 bases). V was pared by 3 bases and J by 5 bases, with 19 bases between. From germline, CDR1 is DFQATT and CDR2 SNEGSKA (reference sequence). The CDR3 runs to 15 residues. CDR3 sequence: CSASSIGSRAYGYTF. For the CDR3, the DNA is TGCAGTGCTAGTAGTATAGGGAGCAGGGCGTATGGCTACACCTTC.

This clonotype occurred once. The chain joins TRBV19 to TRBJ2-7, with D hard to call. Germline CDR1 LNHDA, CDR2 SQIVND (reference sequence). The CDR3 contains 13 residues. V was pared by 6 bases and J by 2 bases, with 11 bases between. CDR3 region: CASSRTFPYEQYF. The CDR3, as DNA: TGTGCCAGTAGCCGGACCTTCCCCTACGAGCAGTACTTC.

The rearrangement joins TRBV18 to TRBJ1-1; D is unresolved. The germline gives CDR1 KGHSH, CDR2 LQKENI. Trimming removed 5 bases at V and 1 base at J, with 11 bases between. The CDR3 consists of 14 residues. The CDR3 is CASSSQASNTEAFF. The CDR3 bases are TGTGCCAGCTCATCCCAGGCGTCGAACACTGAAGCTTTCTTT.

The V gene is TRBV18, the J gene TRBJ1-1; TRBD1 might be the D (5 bases). The CDR3 is 13 amino acids. V was cut by 1 base and J by 3 bases, with 6 bases left in between. Germline V lookup: CDR1 KGHSH, CDR2 LQKENI. For the CDR3, the DNA is TGTGCCAGCTCACCACGGGACTACACTGAAGCTTTCTTT. Its translation: CASSPRDYTEAFF.

This rearrangement joins TRBV5-1 to TRBJ2-1; possibly TRBD2 for D (5 bases). The CDR3 consists of 16 residues. The germline CDR1 and CDR2 sequences are SGHRS and YFSETQ. V was clipped by 6 bases and J by 0 bases, with 16 bases between them. CDR3: CASTLVSGSSYNEQFF. The CDR3 DNA reads as TGCGCCAGCACCCTAGTCTCGGGAAGCTCCTACAATGAGCAGTTCTTC. Full variable domain (outside the CDR3, taken from reference TRBV5-1 and TRBJ2-1): KAGVTQTPRYLIKTRGQQVTLSCSPISGHRSVSWYQQTPGQGLQFLFEYFSETQRNKGNFPGRFSGRQFSNSRSEMNVSTLELGDSALYLCASTLVSGSSYNEQFFGPGTRLTVL.

J is TRBJ1-6 and V is TRBV27; no clear D. Germline assignment: CDR1 MNHEY and CDR2 SMNVEV (reference sequence). This CDR3 contains 14 residues. V lost 2 bases, J lost 7 bases, and 9 bases lay in between. The CDR3 loop is CASSLQQWNSPLHF. CDR3 sequence (DNA): TGTGCCAGCAGTTTACAACAGTGGAATTCACCCCTCCACTTT.

This rearrangement joins TRBV24-1 to TRBJ2-3, with D unclear. Trimming stripped 6 bases from V and 1 base from J, with 4 bases between. The CDR3 loop spans 12 amino acids. Per the germline V gene, CDR1 is KGHDR and CDR2 is SFDVKD. DNA for the CDR3: TGTGCCACCAGTCCTGGCACAGATACGCAGTATTTT. Protein product: CATSPGTDTQYF.

The rearrangement joins TRBV20-1 to TRBJ2-1; D not resolved. CDR3 length: 11 residues. Trimming shortened V by 1 base and J by 6 bases, and 4 bases separated the two germline ends. Germline V gives CDR1 DFQATT, CDR2 SNEGSKA (reference sequence). CDR3 bases: TGCAGTGCTAGAGGGGGCAATGAGCAGTTCTTC. The encoded protein is CSARGGNEQFF.

V and J are TRBV4-1 and TRBJ2-7; 9 nucleotides agree with TRBD1. J gave up 2 bases and V 4 bases, and 6 bases lay outside the gene matches. The CDR3 extends over 15 amino acids. The germline CDR1 and CDR2 sequences are MGHRA and YSYEKL. The CDR3 DNA reads TGCGCCAGCAGCCGTCCCGGGACAGGGCCCTACGAGCAGTACTTC. Its translation: CASSRPGTGPYEQYF.

This clonotype was observed once. The chain is built from TRBV7-9 and TRBJ2-7; TRBD2 matches at 9 bases. Looked up from germline, CDR1 is SEHNR and CDR2 is FQNEAQ (reference sequence). The CDR3 covers 19 residues. J was trimmed by 4 bases and V by 4 bases; bases with no gene match: 20. CDR3 in amino acids: CASSSPGTVGDSGSYEQYF. The CDR3 DNA reads TGTGCCAGCAGCTCCCCCGGGACGGTGGGCGATAGCGGGAGTTACGAGCAGTACTTC.

J is TRBJ2-5 and V is TRBV4-1; D remains unclear. Germline CDR1 and CDR2: MGHRA and YSYEKL. The V gene lost 0 bases and the J gene lost 5 bases, with 4 bases spanning the gap. CDR3 length: 12 amino acids. The CDR3 is CASSQDHETQYF. CDR3 coding DNA: TGCGCCAGCAGCCAAGATCACGAGACCCAGTACTTC.

The chain has TRBV7-2 and TRBJ2-7; 7 bases agree with TRBD2. The germline V gene has CDR1 SGHTA and CDR2 FQGNSA. Unmatched junction bases numbered 4, after V lost 1 base and J lost 4 bases. This CDR3 spans 14 amino acids. The CDR3 protein is CASSLGEGRYEQYF. The CDR3 DNA reads as TGTGCCAGCAGCTTAGGGGAGGGGAGGTACGAGCAGTACTTC.

This clonotype appeared a single time. This rearrangement joins TRBV20-1 to TRBJ1-5; no clear D. Germline V gene sequence: CDR1 DFQATT, CDR2 SNEGSKA (reference sequence). This CDR3 contains 15 residues. V lost 2 bases to trimming and J lost 3 bases, with 14 bases between them. DNA of the CDR3: TGCAGTGCTAGACTAGGACTTTTGAACAATCAGCCCCAGCATTTT. This codes for CSARLGLLNNQPQHF.

This sequence joins TRBV18 and TRBJ2-1; D may be TRBD2 (6 bases). The CDR3 loop spans 14 amino acids. Trimming pared 6 bases from V and 0 bases from J, leaving 9 bases between. Germline V gene data show CDR1 as KGHSH and CDR2 as LQKENI. CDR3 nucleotides: TGTGCCAGCTCGCCGCGGGACTCCTACAATGAGCAGTTCTTC. Translating gives CASSPRDSYNEQFF.

The rearrangement joins TRBV3-1 to TRBJ2-1, with D possibly being TRBD2 (6 bases). The V end was cut by 4 bases, the J end by 12 bases, with 10 bases between. The CDR3 extends over 11 amino acids. The V gene's germline CDR1 is LGHDT and CDR2 YNNKEL (reference sequence). CDR3 DNA sequence: TGTGCCAGCAGCCGTGGGACTGTGCAGTTCTTC. Protein: CASSRGTVQFF.

The rearrangement joins TRBV27 to TRBJ1-6, with a weak D call TRBD1 (5 bases). CDR3 length: 16 residues. The ends were cut back, 6 bases at V and 5 bases at J, with 17 bases in the middle. Germline V lookup: CDR1 MNHEY, CDR2 SMNVEV (reference sequence). CDR3 DNA sequence: TGTGCCAGCAGAAGAGGTGGGACCGAGAATAATTCACCCCTCCACTTT. The encoded protein is CASRRGGTENNSPLHF.

J is TRBJ2-2 and V is TRBV5-6; 7 bases fit TRBD1. CDR1 and CDR2 (germline): SGHDT, YYEEEE. The CDR3 length is 15 residues. With V trimmed by 0 bases and J by 4 bases, 3 bases remained unmatched. The chain's CDR3 is CASSLGPGGTGELFF. The CDR3, as DNA: TGTGCCAGCAGCTTGGGCCCAGGGGGCACCGGGGAGCTGTTTTTT.

The V gene is TRBV7-3, the J gene TRBJ2-5; 11 nucleotides match TRBD1. Germline lookup yields CDR1 SGHTA and CDR2 FQGTGA. Trimming at V came to 5 bases and at J to 5 bases, leaving 7 bases not matched to a gene. This CDR3 is 15 amino acids long. CDR3 amino acids: CASSPLGQGGETQYF. The CDR3 DNA sequence: TGTGCCAGCAGCCCCCTGGGACAGGGGGGCGAGACCCAGTACTTC.

This chain connects TRBV25-1 to TRBJ1-4, with D unclear. V lost 0 bases and J lost 7, with 9 bases in between. This CDR3 comprises 14 residues. The germline gives CDR1 MGHDK, CDR2 SYGVNS. The CDR3 protein is CASSEYRQPEKLFF. The CDR3 coding sequence is TGTGCCAGCAGTGAATATAGGCAGCCTGAAAAACTGTTTTTT.

This clonotype appeared once. J is TRBJ1-5 and V is TRBV2; possible D gene TRBD1, 6 bases. V shed 6 bases and J shed 4 bases, with 10 bases lying between them. From germline, CDR1 is SNHLY and CDR2 FYNNEI. This CDR3 is 13 amino acids long. CDR3 amino acids: CASRTGPNQPQHF. The DNA for the CDR3 is TGTGCCAGCAGGACAGGCCCAAATCAGCCCCAGCATTTT.

The V and J genes are TRBV28 and TRBJ2-2; the D is unclear. Between the trimmed V and J ends, which lost 7 bases and 1 base, there was a span of 4 bases. CDR1 and CDR2 from the germline V gene are MDHEN and SYDVKM. CDR3 length equals 12 residues. CDR3 coding DNA: TGTGCCAGCAAAAGGAACACCGGGGAGCTGTTTTTT. Its translation: CASKRNTGELFF.

The CDR3: CASSLSRGPDTQYF. Here the CDR3 DNA reads TGTGCCAGCAGCTTATCAAGGGGGCCAGATACGCAGTATTTT. The rearrangement uses TRBV7-9 and TRBJ2-3; TRBD1 matches at 7 bases. Germline loops: CDR1 SEHNR, CDR2 FQNEAQ (reference sequence). This CDR3 has 14 residues. The V gene end was trimmed by 2 bases and the J gene end by 4 bases; junction bases not matched to a gene: 3.

In this sample, this clonotype turned up once. The chain carries TRBV9 and TRBJ2-7; TRBD2 is a possible D gene (5 bases). V was shortened by 9 bases and J by 7 bases, with 23 bases between the two germline ends. The CDR3 spans 14 residues. In germline, CDR1 is SGDLS, CDR2 YYNGEE. The CDR3 is CATAKDSEYGEQYF. In DNA form, the CDR3 reads TGTGCCACCGCTAAGGACTCGGAGTACGGTGAGCAGTACTTC.